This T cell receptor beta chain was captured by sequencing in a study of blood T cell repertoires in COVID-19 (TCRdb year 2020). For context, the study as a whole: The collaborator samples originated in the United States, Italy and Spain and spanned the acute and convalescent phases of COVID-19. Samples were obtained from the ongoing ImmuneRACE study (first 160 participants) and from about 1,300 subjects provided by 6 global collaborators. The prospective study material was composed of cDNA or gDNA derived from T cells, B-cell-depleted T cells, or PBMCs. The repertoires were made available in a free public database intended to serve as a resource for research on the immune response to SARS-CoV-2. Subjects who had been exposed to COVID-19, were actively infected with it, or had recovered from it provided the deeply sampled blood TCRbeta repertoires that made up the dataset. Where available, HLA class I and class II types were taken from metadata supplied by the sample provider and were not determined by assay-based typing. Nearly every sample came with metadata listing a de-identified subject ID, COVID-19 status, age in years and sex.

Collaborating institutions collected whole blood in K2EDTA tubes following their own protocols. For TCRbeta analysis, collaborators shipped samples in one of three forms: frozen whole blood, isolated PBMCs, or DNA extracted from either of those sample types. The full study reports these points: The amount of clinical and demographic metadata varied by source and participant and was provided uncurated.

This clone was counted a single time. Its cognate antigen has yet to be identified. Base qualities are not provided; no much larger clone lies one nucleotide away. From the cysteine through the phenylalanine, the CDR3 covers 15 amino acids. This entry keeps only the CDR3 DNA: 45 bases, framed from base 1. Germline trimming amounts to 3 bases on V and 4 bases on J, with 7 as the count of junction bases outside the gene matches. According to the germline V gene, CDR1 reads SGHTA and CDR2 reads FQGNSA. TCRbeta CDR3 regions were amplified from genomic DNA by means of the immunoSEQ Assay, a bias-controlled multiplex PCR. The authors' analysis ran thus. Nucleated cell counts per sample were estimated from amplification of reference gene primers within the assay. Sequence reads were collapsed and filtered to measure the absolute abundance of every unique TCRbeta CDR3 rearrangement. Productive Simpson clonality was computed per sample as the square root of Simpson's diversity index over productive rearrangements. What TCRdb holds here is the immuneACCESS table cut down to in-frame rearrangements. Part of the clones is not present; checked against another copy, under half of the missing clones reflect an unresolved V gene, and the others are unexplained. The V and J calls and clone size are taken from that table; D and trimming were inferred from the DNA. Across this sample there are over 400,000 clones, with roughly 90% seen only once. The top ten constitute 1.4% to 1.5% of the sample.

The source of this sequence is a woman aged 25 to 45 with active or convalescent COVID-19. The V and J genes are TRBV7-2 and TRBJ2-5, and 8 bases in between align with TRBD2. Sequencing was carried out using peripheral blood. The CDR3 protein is CASSLQREPAETQYF. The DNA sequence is TGTGCCAGCAGCTTGCAGCGGGAGCCGGCAGAGACCCAGTACTTC.